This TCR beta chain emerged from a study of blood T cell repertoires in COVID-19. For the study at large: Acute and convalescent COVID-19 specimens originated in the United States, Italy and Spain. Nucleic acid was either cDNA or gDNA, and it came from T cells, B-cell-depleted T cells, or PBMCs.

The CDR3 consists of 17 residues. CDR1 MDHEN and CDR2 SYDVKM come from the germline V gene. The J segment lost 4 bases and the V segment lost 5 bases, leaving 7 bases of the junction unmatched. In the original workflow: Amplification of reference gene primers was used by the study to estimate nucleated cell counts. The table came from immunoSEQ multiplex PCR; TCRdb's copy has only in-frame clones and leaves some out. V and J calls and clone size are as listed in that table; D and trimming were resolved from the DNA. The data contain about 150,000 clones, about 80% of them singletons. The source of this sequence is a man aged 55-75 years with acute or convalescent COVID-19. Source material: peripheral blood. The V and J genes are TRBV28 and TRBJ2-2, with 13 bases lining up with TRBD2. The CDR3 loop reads CASSPAGLAGLTGELFF. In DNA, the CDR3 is TGTGCCAGCAGTCCCGCGGGACTAGCGGGGCTCACCGGGGAGCTGTTTTTT.